Listed below are T cell receptor beta chains from one sample, sequenced in a study of T-cell reconstitution after alpha-beta-depleted transplantation in children. TCRdb re-called the PCR reads with MiXCR, one entry per CDR3 protein. Of about 980,000 distinct CDR3 sequences listed, under 30% are singletons. The sample here was PBMCs, mostly from graft donor cells, taken 360 days after TCRalphabeta/CD19-depleted stem cell transplant. All receptors come from a boy younger than two who had a stem cell transplant for SCID, so the T cells may come from the graft donor. Each CDR3 is given with its conserved first and last residue. The D gene is left open where the match is weak. Rows may omit the clone size; those that give it use once, few, many or a size class.

size | J | V | D | length | CDR3 | DNA
- | TRBJ2-1 | TRBV20-1 | TRBD2 | 14 | CSARDRAGGPEQFF | TGCAGTGCTAGAGATCGAGCGGGGGGGCCTGAGCAGTTCTTC
few | TRBJ1-1 | TRBV12-3/TRBV12-4 | - | 11 | CASSLDPEAFF | TGTGCCAGCAGTTTGGACCCAGAAGCTTTCTTT
many | TRBJ2-5 | TRBV4-2 | - | 15 | CASSQEGLEKWAQYF | TGTGCCAGCAGCCAAGAAGGACTGGAAAAGTGGGCCCAGTACTTC
- | TRBJ1-5 | TRBV18 | TRBD1 | 15 | CASSPGTADNQPQHF | TGTGCCAGCTCACCCGGGACAGCAGACAATCAGCCCCAGCATTTT
few | TRBJ2-3 | TRBV15 | - | 11 | CATKERQTQYF | TGTGCCACCAAGGAGCGTCAGACGCAGTATTTT
- | TRBJ2-7 | TRBV7-2 | - | 16 | CASSFSGAASSYEQYF | TGTGCCAGCAGCTTTTCAGGGGCAGCCAGCTCCTACGAGCAGTACTTC
few | TRBJ2-1 | TRBV5-1 | - | 15 | CASSSTGRQDNEQFF | TGCGCCAGCAGCTCCACAGGGAGGCAGGACAATGAGCAGTTCTTC
few | TRBJ2-7 | TRBV7-2 | TRBD1 | 14 | CASRQPGQGYEQYF | TGTGCCAGCAGACAACCGGGACAGGGCTACGAGCAGTACTTC
many | TRBJ2-2 | TRBV29-1 | - | 11 | CSVGNTGELFF | TGCAGCGTTGGAAACACCGGGGAGCTGTTTTTT
few | TRBJ1-4 | TRBV29-1 | - | 14 | CSVVTGTSNEKLFF | TGCAGCGTTGTCACCGGGACCTCTAATGAAAAACTGTTTTTT
- | TRBJ1-1 | TRBV28 | - | 14 | CASRRMEVPTEAFF | TGTGCCAGCCGCCGCATGGAGGTCCCCACTGAAGCTTTCTTT
- | TRBJ2-7 | TRBV4-2 | TRBD2 | 15 | CASSQDVSGGYEQYF | TGTGCCAGCAGCCAAGATGTTAGCGGGGGTTACGAGCAGTACTTC
- | TRBJ2-5 | TRBV5-1 | - | 16 | CASSSRLGWIQETQYF | TGCGCCAGCAGCTCCCGACTAGGATGGATCCAAGAGACCCAGTACTTC
few | TRBJ2-7 | TRBV3-1 | - | 16 | CASSQGWGSQTYEQYF | TGTGCCAGCAGCCAAGGTTGGGGGAGCCAAACCTACGAGCAGTACTTC
many | TRBJ2-3 | TRBV10-3 | - | 13 | CATLAASTDTQYF | TGTGCCACCTTAGCTGCAAGCACAGATACGCAGTATTTT
once | TRBJ2-1 | TRBV3-1 | TRBD1 | 16 | CASSQGGTGPYNEQFF | TGTGCCAGCAGCCAAGGGGGGACAGGACCCTACAATGAGCAGTTCTTC
once | TRBJ2-3 | TRBV6-5 | TRBD1 | 15 | CASSSGQVVLDTQYF | TGTGCCAGCAGTTCCGGACAGGTCGTGCTAGATACGCAGTATTTT
few | TRBJ1-6 | TRBV4-2 | - | 16 | CASSQVERASNSPLHF | TGTGCCAGCAGCCAGGTGGAGAGGGCGTCTAATTCACCCCTCCACTTT
- | TRBJ2-1 | TRBV5-1 | - | 15 | CASSFAGNSYNEQFF | TGCGCCAGCAGCTTCGCGGGGAATTCCTACAATGAGCAGTTCTTC